Included here is one TCR beta chain sequence, with context. The antigen is not known. Splitting of each subset's genomic DNA was done evenly across several immunoSEQ plates. Profiling relied on immunoSEQ multiplex PCR, and the TCRdb table lists in-frame clones only, not all of them. The sample lists around 650,000 clones, 90% to 97% occurring once. Trimming cost V 1 base and J 4 bases, with 12 bases left between them. The germline V gene encodes CDR1 SGHDT and CDR2 YYEEEE. CDR3 length equals 14 residues. This entry belongs to a study of shared clonotypes between healthy human individuals. Naive CD8 isolation took CD45RO-negative cells positively selected for CCR7 and excluded terminally differentiated effector memory CD45RA+ cells. Overall study findings and caveats: The study drew on few donors, limiting represented genetic and exposure-history diversity. Clonotype sharing among donors, it was expected, would be affected by sequencing depth.

The V call is TRBV5-6, the J call TRBJ2-7, with a possible D match to TRBD2 (5 bases). This receptor was taken from a woman under 40 in good health. Sequencing was performed on naive CD8+ T cells sorted from blood. CDR3 coding DNA: TGTGCCAGCAGCTTGAGGCTAGCCCGGTACGAGCAGTACTTC. The encoded protein is CASSLRLARYEQYF.